The clone carrying this TCR beta chain was seen ten or more times. The sample belongs to a study of T cells in Graves' hyperthyroidism and ophthalmopathy. Amplification of TCR beta CDR3 regions was performed using RNA transcripts as template. A set of HTBI primers served as the primers for a first-round RT-PCR of the TCR CDR3. TCRdb re-called the multiplex PCR reads through MiXCR, storing one row per CDR3 protein. The sample yields more than 550,000 distinct CDR3 sequences, 45% seen once. Trimming took off 6 bases at V and 5 bases at J, with 14 bases between the two ends. This CDR3 contains 15 residues. Per the germline V gene, CDR1 is MGHDK and CDR2 is SYGVNS. Uncontrolled infection, other autoimmune disease, pregnancy or lactation led to exclusion.

The sample comprised peripheral blood or thyroid tissue (not recorded which). This TCR was recovered from an adult man with Graves' disease, either hyperthyroidism or ophthalmopathy (not recorded which). V gene TRBV25-1 combines with J gene TRBJ1-6, with D tentatively TRBD1 (5 bases). CDR3 region: CASSKSTVNNSPLHF. The CDR3 bases are TGTGCCAGCAGCAAGTCGACAGTAAATAATTCACCCCTCCACTTT.